This T cell receptor (beta chain) stems from a study of cytomegalovirus exposure and HLA in healthy donors. Primers for the PCR totalled 60 Vbeta and 13 Jbeta. Only in-frame clones appear in the TCRdb table, and some are missing; sequencing was by immunoSEQ multiplex PCR. This sample has some 110,000 clones, with roughly 85% found just once. The clonotype was recovered from a young man in good health and CMV-seropositive. Source material: PBMCs.

The CDR3 is CASSPGREQFF. The CDR3 bases are TGTGCCAGCAGTCCTGGGCGAGAGCAGTTCTTC. The chain recombines TRBV6-6 with TRBJ2-1; D is ambiguous. The germline CDR1 and CDR2 sequences are MNHNY and SVGAGI (reference sequence). The V end lost 5 bases, the J end lost 10 bases, and 9 bases lay between the germline ends. The CDR3 loop spans 11 amino acids.